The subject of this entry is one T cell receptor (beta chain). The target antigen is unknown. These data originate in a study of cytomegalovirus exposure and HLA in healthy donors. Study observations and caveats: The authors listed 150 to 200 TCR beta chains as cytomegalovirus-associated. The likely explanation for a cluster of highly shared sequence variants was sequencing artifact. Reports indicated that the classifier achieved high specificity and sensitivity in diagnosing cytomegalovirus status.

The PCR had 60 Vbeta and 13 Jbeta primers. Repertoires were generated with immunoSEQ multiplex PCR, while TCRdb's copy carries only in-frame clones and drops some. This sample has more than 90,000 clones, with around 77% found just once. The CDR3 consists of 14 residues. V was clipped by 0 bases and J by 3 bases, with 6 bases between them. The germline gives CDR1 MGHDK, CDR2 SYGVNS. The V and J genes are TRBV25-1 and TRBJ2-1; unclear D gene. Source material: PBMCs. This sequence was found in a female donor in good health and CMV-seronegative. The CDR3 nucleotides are TGTGCCAGCAGTGAATATTCCATCTACAATGAGCAGTTCTTC. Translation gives CASSEYSIYNEQFF.